This TCR beta chain was captured by sequencing in a study of cytomegalovirus exposure and HLA in healthy donors. Study-wide results and limits: Reportedly, cytomegalovirus status was diagnosed with high sensitivity and specificity.

A multiplex PCR was run with 60 Vbeta primers and 13 Jbeta primers. The protocol was immunoSEQ multiplex PCR, while the TCRdb copy is restricted to in-frame clones and leaves out a portion. The table records 55,000 or so clones, 75% to 85% of them present only once. As for this clone: Its antigen is undetermined.

V lost 6 bases and J lost 0, with 11 bases in between. Germline V gene sequence: CDR1 KGHSH, CDR2 LQKENI. This CDR3 is built from 14 residues. Sequencing used PBMCs. The genes are TRBV18 and TRBJ1-1; possibly TRBD1 for D (5 bases). The receptor comes from a female donor in good health and CMV-seronegative. The CDR3 DNA reads as TGTGCCAGCTCCTCCCCGGGGGTGAACACTGAAGCTTTCTTT. As protein: CASSSPGVNTEAFF.